These 26 T cell receptor beta chains originate from one sample sequenced in a study of blood T cell repertoires in COVID-19. Sequencing used immunoSEQ multiplex PCR; TCRdb keeps in-frame clones, though not all of them. The sample yields around 210,000 clones, roughly 90% seen once. The source material was peripheral blood. The receptors shown here come from a man in his forties or fifties with COVID-19, enrolled during active disease.

The chain carries TRBV10-2 and TRBJ2-7; no firm D call. There are 15 residues in the CDR3. Germline V gene data show CDR1 as WSHSY and CDR2 as SAAADI. V lost 4 bases and J 5 bases, leaving 18 bases between the germline ends. The CDR3 is CASSVGGDGIHEQYF. The CDR3 DNA follows: TGCGCCAGCAGTGTCGGCGGAGACGGAATACACGAGCAGTACTTC.

CDR3 DNA sequence: TGTGCCAGCAGCTTGGGGCAGAATAATTCACCCCTCCACTTT. The encoded protein is CASSLGQNNSPLHF. The V call is TRBV5-6, the J call TRBJ1-6, with unresolved D. Looked up from germline, CDR1 is SGHDT and CDR2 is YYEEEE. V shed 0 bases and J shed 5 bases, with 6 bases lying between them. This CDR3 region has 14 residues.

The rearrangement uses TRBV12-5 and TRBJ1-1; tentatively, D is TRBD1 (6 bases). Germline lookup yields CDR1 LGHNT and CDR2 FRNRAP. V lost 7 bases to trimming and J lost 1 base, with 16 bases between them. The CDR3 has 15 amino acids. This CDR3 reads CASALSGGANTEAFF. CDR3 in DNA: TGTGCTAGTGCCCTTTCTGGGGGCGCGAACACTGAAGCTTTCTTT.

This chain joins TRBV27 and TRBJ2-1; D ambiguous. Trimming took 3 bases from V and 4 from J, leaving 7 bases between them. Per the germline V gene, CDR1 is MNHEY and CDR2 is SMNVEV (reference sequence). This CDR3 has 13 amino acids. The CDR3 nucleotides read TGTGCCAGCAGTTTGACTGGGTACAATGAGCAGTTCTTC. Translating gives CASSLTGYNEQFF.

The J gene is TRBJ1-1, the V gene TRBV5-4; 9 nucleotides agree with TRBD1. CDR1 SGHNT and CDR2 YYREEE come from the germline V gene (reference sequence). V was pared by 0 bases and J by 1 base, with 4 bases of the junction left unmatched. CDR3 size: 16 residues. The CDR3 nucleotides are TGTGCCAGCAGCTTGGGACAGGGGGTTTGGAACACTGAAGCTTTCTTT. It is translated as CASSLGQGVWNTEAFF.

The J gene is TRBJ2-1, the V gene TRBV6-5; TRBD1 matches at 9 bases. Germline trimming cut 6 bases from V and 8 bases from J; bases unmatched to any gene: 8. This CDR3 spans 14 amino acids. CDR1 is MNHEY and CDR2 is SVGAGI in the germline V gene. As DNA, the CDR3 is TGTGCCAGCAGCCGCGAGGACAGGGGCTATGAGCAGTTCTTC. It specifies CASSREDRGYEQFF.

The chain joins TRBV6-6 to TRBJ2-1, with 9 bases fitting TRBD1. The CDR3 is 12 residues long. Germline-derived CDR1 and CDR2 are MNHNY and SVGAGI (reference sequence). V was clipped by 3 bases and J by 13 bases; unmatched bases: 4. The CDR3 spells CASSYTGGDQFF. The CDR3 DNA follows: TGTGCCAGCAGTTATACAGGGGGCGACCAGTTCTTC.

In DNA, the CDR3 is TGTGCCAGCAGCTTAAGTCGGGGGAAGACAGATACGCAGTATTTT. This encodes CASSLSRGKTDTQYF. V gene TRBV11-3 combines with J gene TRBJ2-3, with D tentatively TRBD2 (6 bases). Per germline, CDR1 SGHNT and CDR2 YENEEA. Trimming took 2 bases from V and 3 from J, leaving 12 bases between them. The CDR3 sequence is 15 residues long.

There are a few counts of this clone. The chain combines TRBV19 with TRBJ1-4; a possible D gene is TRBD1 (5 bases). Germline CDR1 reads LNHDA; CDR2 reads SQIVND (reference sequence). The germline V and J ends were trimmed by 3 bases and 8 bases, with 16 bases remaining between them. This CDR3 is 15 amino acids long. The CDR3 loop is CASSMGTVGGEKLFF. The DNA for the CDR3 is TGTGCCAGTAGTATGGGGACTGTGGGTGGGGAAAAACTGTTTTTT.

This clone was recorded once. The chain joins TRBV6-1 to TRBJ1-4, with D possibly matching TRBD1 (5 bases). In germline, CDR1 is MNHNS, CDR2 SASEGT. V was pared by 0 bases and J by 5 bases, with 10 bases between. The CDR3 is made up of 15 amino acids. In DNA, the CDR3 is TGTGCCAGCAGTGAAGCGGCTGGGGGGAATGAAAAACTGTTTTTT. Translated: CASSEAAGGNEKLFF.

This chain joins TRBV27 and TRBJ2-5; D is possibly TRBD1 (5 bases). V was shortened by 2 bases and J by 4 bases, with 11 bases between the two germline ends. The CDR3 contains 14 residues. Germline CDR1 reads MNHEY; CDR2 reads SMNVEV (reference sequence). CDR3 sequence (DNA): TGTGCCAGCAGTTTAAAGGGGCGCGGAGAGACCCAGTACTTC. Protein: CASSLKGRGETQYF.

This chain joins TRBV5-1 and TRBJ2-3; 8 bases align to TRBD1. V shed 2 bases and J 4 bases; nucleotides not matched to a gene: 15. From germline, CDR1 is SGHRS and CDR2 YFSETQ. This CDR3 has 18 residues. CDR3 protein: CASSLAANTGGGADTQYF. For the CDR3, the DNA is TGCGCCAGCAGCTTAGCTGCGAACACAGGGGGTGGTGCAGATACGCAGTATTTT.

The J gene is TRBJ1-4, the V gene TRBV18; 9 positions match TRBD1. The V gene's germline CDR1 is KGHSH and CDR2 LQKENI. Unmatched junction bases numbered 1, after V lost 0 bases and J lost 5 bases. CDR3 length: 15 residues. CDR3 in amino acids: CASSPPGQGNEKLFF. The CDR3 nucleotides are TGTGCCAGCTCACCACCGGGACAGGGCAATGAAAAACTGTTTTTT.

There are a few counts of this clone. Distinct nucleotide sequences in the sample also encode this CDR3. The CDR3 nucleotides read TGCGCCAGCAGCTTGGAGGGGCAGAACACTGAAGCTTTCTTT. Translation: CASSLEGQNTEAFF. The chain links TRBV5-1 to TRBJ1-1; D is perhaps TRBD1 (5 bases). Germline CDR1 reads SGHRS; CDR2 reads YFSETQ. Trimming cost V 0 bases and J 1 base, with 7 bases left between them. This CDR3 is 14 amino acids long.

The CDR3 region is CASSQGKGGGYSGANVLTF. The DNA for the CDR3 is TGTGCCAGTAGTCAAGGGAAGGGCGGGGGCTACTCTGGGGCCAACGTCCTGACTTTC. The chain joins TRBV19 to TRBJ2-6; D is possibly TRBD2 (7 bases). The CDR3 extends over 19 amino acids. The ends were cut back, 5 bases at V and 0 bases at J, with 20 bases in the middle. Per the germline V gene, CDR1 is LNHDA and CDR2 is SQIVND (reference sequence).

The gene calls are TRBV7-6 and TRBJ2-3; the match to TRBD1 covers 7 bases. The V gene end was trimmed by 5 bases and the J gene end by 0 bases; junction bases not matched to a gene: 14. Germline CDR1 and CDR2: SGHVS and FNYEAQ. This CDR3 comprises 18 residues. DNA for the CDR3: TGTGCCAGCAGCATCACCCTCGCTTTACAGGGGAGCACAGATACGCAGTATTTT. This codes for CASSITLALQGSTDTQYF.

The CDR3 protein is CASSQRTWEKLFF. The CDR3 nucleotides are TGTGCCAGCAGCCAGAGGACTTGGGAAAAACTGTTTTTT. The J gene is TRBJ1-4, the V gene TRBV14, with D unresolved. The CDR3 contains 13 residues. Germline CDR1 is SGHDN and CDR2 is FVKESK. Deletions cut 3 bases from V and 8 bases from J, with 10 bases between.

The V call is TRBV29-1, the J call TRBJ1-2; possibly TRBD1 for D (6 bases). V dropped 1 base and J dropped 3 bases, with 9 bases sitting between them. CDR1 is SQVTM and CDR2 is ANQGSEA in the germline V gene. This CDR3 comprises 13 residues. The CDR3 DNA reads as TGCAGCGTTGAAGGTGCAGGGGACTATGGCTACACCTTC. It yields the protein CSVEGAGDYGYTF.

The chain joins TRBV11-2 to TRBJ2-7; 13 bases agree with TRBD2. Germline V gene sequence: CDR1 SGHAT, CDR2 FQNNGV. The J segment lost 3 bases and the V segment lost 5 bases, leaving 4 bases of the junction unmatched. This CDR3 has 15 residues. The DNA of the CDR3 is TGTGCCAGCAGCCTCGGACTAGCGGGAGTCTACGAGCAGTACTTC. It is translated as CASSLGLAGVYEQYF.

V and J are TRBV6-6 and TRBJ2-3; possible D gene TRBD2, 5 bases. CDR3 size: 16 residues. V shed 0 bases and J shed 4 bases, with 14 bases lying between them. Germline V lookup: CDR1 MNHNY, CDR2 SVGAGI (reference sequence). In DNA form, the CDR3 reads TGTGCCAGCAGTTACTCGACCGGGATTGGCGCAGATACGCAGTATTTT. It yields the protein CASSYSTGIGADTQYF.

In nucleotides, the CDR3 is TGTGCCAGCAGTGAAGCCAAGGGCAGGGTAGGCCAAGAGACCCAGTACTTC. It is translated as CASSEAKGRVGQETQYF. The chain carries TRBV6-1 and TRBJ2-5; weak D call: TRBD1 (5 bases). Germline V gives CDR1 MNHNS, CDR2 SASEGT. This CDR3 comprises 17 residues. V dropped 0 bases and J dropped 1 base, with 15 bases sitting between them.

This chain joins TRBV29-1 and TRBJ2-7; D perhaps matches TRBD1 (6 bases). The length of the CDR3 is 11 residues. Trimming cost V 6 bases and J 6 bases, with 12 bases left between them. The germline V gene has CDR1 SQVTM and CDR2 ANQGSEA. In DNA, the CDR3 is TGCAGCGTCTTCACAGGGTTCGAGCAGTACTTC. It encodes CSVFTGFEQYF.

This sequence joins TRBV27 and TRBJ1-2; 7 bases match TRBD1. The V gene's germline CDR1 is MNHEY and CDR2 SMNVEV (reference sequence). The CDR3 contains 15 residues. Losses at the gene ends were 10 bases for V and 1 base for J; bases not matched to a gene: 12. This CDR3 reads CATRDRPTFNYGYTF. DNA of the CDR3: TGTGCCACCAGGGACAGACCCACCTTTAACTATGGCTACACCTTC.

This clone was picked up one time. V and J are TRBV5-4 and TRBJ2-2; D is perhaps TRBD2 (5 bases). The germline V and J ends were trimmed by 4 bases and 4 bases, with 23 bases remaining between them. This CDR3 has 18 amino acids. CDR1 SGHNT and CDR2 YYREEE come from the germline V gene (reference sequence). CDR3 DNA: TGTGCCAGCAGCCCCGTTCCGGGGTCGCTCGCAGGCACCGGGGAGCTGTTTTTT. Translated, it gives CASSPVPGSLAGTGELFF.

The V call is TRBV4-3, the J call TRBJ2-1, with 7 positions matching TRBD1. The ends lost 4 bases at V and 10 bases at J; junction bases unmatched: 7. From germline, CDR1 is LGHNA and CDR2 YSLEER. This CDR3 region has 13 residues. CDR3 sequence (DNA): TGCGCCAGCAGCCGTCACCGGGACAGAGAGCAGTTCTTC. Its protein product is CASSRHRDREQFF.

V usage is TRBV6-5 and J usage is TRBJ2-7; TRBD1 matches 7 bases. This CDR3 has 12 residues. Losses at the gene ends were 7 bases for V and 7 bases for J; bases not matched to a gene: 7. Germline V gene sequence: CDR1 MNHEY, CDR2 SVGAGI. CDR3 sequence reads: CASTVLDREQYF. CDR3 DNA: TGTGCCAGCACCGTTCTGGACAGGGAGCAGTACTTC.